The next 17 T cell receptor beta chains were all read from a single sample in a study of T cell responses to AZD1222 COVID-19 vaccine. Clones were read by immunoSEQ multiplex PCR, and TCRdb kept only the in-frame ones, dropping some. The sample records 120,000 or so clones, about 92% being singletons. This material consisted of peripheral blood, taken 28 days after the second AZD1222 dose. Every receptor here comes from an adult who received the AZD1222 COVID-19 vaccine.

This rearrangement joins TRBV2 to TRBJ2-7; no reliable D call. The CDR3 spans 14 residues. Germline CDR1 reads SNHLY; CDR2 reads FYNNEI. V was pared by 5 bases and J by 2 bases, with 13 bases between. The CDR3 bases are TGTGCCAGCAGTTATCGAGACACTACCTACGAGCAGTACTTC. Translated: CASSYRDTTYEQYF.

The chain couples TRBV6-5 to TRBJ1-2; D unclear. Germline assignment: CDR1 MNHEY and CDR2 SVGAGI. With 8 bases removed from V and 6 bases from J, the gap between germline ends came to 19 bases. The CDR3 runs to 14 residues. The CDR3 loop is CASRKAGDWDGYTF. The DNA of the CDR3 is TGTGCCAGCCGAAAAGCGGGAGATTGGGATGGCTACACCTTC.

The chain links TRBV5-1 to TRBJ2-7; 7 bases align to TRBD1. CDR3 length: 16 amino acids. The V gene end was trimmed by 1 base and the J gene end by 0 bases; junction bases not matched to a gene: 7. Germline V gene sequence: CDR1 SGHRS, CDR2 YFSETQ. This CDR3 reads CASSLNRGQVSYEQYF. DNA for the CDR3: TGCGCCAGCAGCTTGAACAGGGGTCAGGTCTCCTACGAGCAGTACTTC.

V and J are TRBV24-1 and TRBJ2-3; D may match TRBD1 or TRBD2 (6 bases each). The CDR3 covers 13 residues. The V end lost 9 bases, the J end lost 7 bases, and 16 bases lay between the germline ends. Germline CDR1 and CDR2: KGHDR and SFDVKD. The CDR3 DNA sequence: TGTGCCACCGGGGGGCAGGCCAGAAATACGCAGTATTTT. Encoded protein: CATGGQARNTQYF.

The chain joins TRBV6-5 to TRBJ1-6; D unresolved. The CDR3 runs 13 residues. Trimming cost V 8 bases and J 0 bases, with 5 bases left between them. The germline gives CDR1 MNHEY, CDR2 SVGAGI. CDR3 loop: CASQSSYNSPLHF. Here the CDR3 DNA reads TGTGCCAGCCAGAGCTCCTATAATTCACCCCTCCACTTT.

This clone was seen a single time. J is TRBJ2-2 and V is TRBV11-2; TRBD2 might be the D (5 bases). The CDR3 covers 16 residues. The germline V gene has CDR1 SGHAT and CDR2 FQNNGV. Between the trimmed V and J ends, which lost 5 bases and 3 bases, there was a span of 16 bases. CDR3 sequence reads: CASSTMAGEHTGELFF. The DNA for the CDR3 is TGTGCCAGCAGCACCATGGCCGGGGAGCACACCGGGGAGCTGTTTTTT.

The V call is TRBV20-1, the J call TRBJ2-7, with D possibly TRBD2 on 6 matching bases. Germline lookup yields CDR1 DFQATT and CDR2 SNEGSKA (reference sequence). V dropped 3 bases and J dropped 2 bases, with 14 bases sitting between them. This CDR3 has 14 residues. Here the CDR3 DNA reads TGCAGTGCTAGTATCGGGGGTCAAGCCTACGAGCAGTACTTC. It yields the protein CSASIGGQAYEQYF.

This chain links TRBV9 with TRBJ1-6; D is possibly TRBD1 (5 bases). V shed 0 bases and J shed 9 bases, with 13 bases lying between them. Germline CDR1 SGDLS, CDR2 YYNGEE. This CDR3 contains 15 residues. The CDR3: CASSVAILGGSPLHF. The CDR3 region has the DNA TGTGCCAGCAGCGTAGCTATACTCGGGGGTTCACCCCTCCACTTT. Using reference TRBV9 and TRBJ1-6 for the parts outside the CDR3, the full variable domain is DSGVTQTPKHLITATGQRVTLRCSPRSGDLSVYWYQQSLDQGLQFLIQYYNGEERAKGNILERFSAQQFPDLHSELNLSSLELGDSALYFCASSVAILGGSPLHFGNGTRLTVT.

This chain connects TRBV15 to TRBJ2-3; D gene uncertain. CDR3 length: 13 residues. Germline V gene data show CDR1 as LNHNV and CDR2 as YYDKDF (reference sequence). Trimming pared 0 bases from V and 5 bases from J, leaving 6 bases between. CDR3 sequence reads: CATSRDGRDTQYF. The DNA for the CDR3 is TGTGCCACCAGCAGAGATGGCAGAGATACGCAGTATTTT.

The chain has TRBV7-9 and TRBJ1-1; possibly TRBD1 for D (5 bases). Looked up from germline, CDR1 is SEHNR and CDR2 is FQNEAQ (reference sequence). The V end was cut by 6 bases, the J end by 0 bases, with 14 bases between. The CDR3 covers 15 residues. CDR3 sequence (DNA): TGTGCCAGCAGTTCCCAGGGTATACTGAACACTGAAGCTTTCTTT. Translating it yields CASSSQGILNTEAFF.

The chain combines TRBV2 with TRBJ2-7; no definite D call. Trimming removed 4 bases from V and 1 base from J, with 2 bases in between. The length of the CDR3 is 11 residues. Germline V gene lookup returns CDR1 SNHLY and CDR2 FYNNEI. As DNA, the CDR3 is TGTGCCAGCAGTGGGTCCTACGAGCAGTACTTC. Residues: CASSGSYEQYF.

This sequence joins TRBV7-2 and TRBJ1-4, with no clear D. Germline CDR1 and CDR2: SGHTA and FQGNSA. The CDR3 loop spans 16 amino acids. The V and J ends lost 5 bases and 4 bases respectively, with 17 bases between them. CDR3 residues: CASSASVGGRNEKLFF. CDR3 DNA sequence: TGTGCCAGCAGCGCAAGTGTGGGCGGACGTAATGAAAAACTGTTTTTT. The variable domain in full, with the rest retrieved from reference TRBV7-2 and TRBJ1-4, is GAGVSQSPSNKVTEKGKDVELRCDPISGHTALYWYRQSLGQGLEFLIYFQGNSAPDKSGLPSDRFSAERTGGSVSTLTIQRTQQEDSAVYLCASSASVGGRNEKLFFGSGTQLSVL.

A single count supports this clone. V usage is TRBV3-1 (or the pseudogene TRBV3-2) and J usage is TRBJ1-1; possibly TRBD1 for D (6 bases). Germline CDR1 and CDR2: LGHDT and YNNKEL (reference sequence). This CDR3 is built from 15 residues. The V end lost 3 bases, the J end lost 9 bases, and 20 bases lay between the germline ends. CDR3 sequence (DNA): TGTGCCAGCAGCCAGTCCACGACACGGGGGGGCAAAGCTTTCTTT. The encoded protein is CASSQSTTRGGKAFF.

The chain joins TRBV6-5 to TRBJ2-2; 7 nucleotides align to TRBD2. Germline V gene data show CDR1 as MNHEY and CDR2 as SVGAGI. This CDR3 is 14 amino acids long. V shed 6 bases and J 4 bases; nucleotides not matched to a gene: 5. CDR3 bases: TGTGCCAGCAGGGGGGGGGATCCCACCGGGGAGCTGTTTTTT. This encodes CASRGGDPTGELFF.

This chain connects TRBV5-4 to TRBJ1-2; 9 bases fit TRBD1. Germline V gene data show CDR1 as SGHNT and CDR2 as YYREEE (reference sequence). The CDR3 has 14 residues. The J segment lost 5 bases and the V segment lost 1 base, leaving 3 bases of the junction unmatched. Here the CDR3 reads CASSLRDRVYGYTF. The CDR3 DNA is TGTGCCAGCAGCTTGCGGGACAGGGTATATGGCTACACCTTC.

The genes are TRBV27 and TRBJ1-4, with D maybe TRBD1 (5 bases). The CDR3 length is 16 residues. V was pared by 4 bases and J by 5 bases, with 17 bases between. The germline gives CDR1 MNHEY, CDR2 SMNVEV (reference sequence). The CDR3 DNA is TGTGCCAGCAGTTCGTACGGGGAGAGGGGAAATGAAAAACTGTTTTTT. Translated: CASSSYGERGNEKLFF.

The count of this clone is one. The chain carries TRBV12-3 or TRBV12-4 and TRBJ1-1; D ambiguous. V lost 5 bases, J lost 11 bases, and 18 bases lay in between. The CDR3 spans 13 residues. The CDR3 bases are TGTGCCAGCAGTCCGGGTGTCACCAAAACGGCTTTCTTT. It encodes CASSPGVTKTAFF.